Listed here are 26 T cell receptor beta chains from one sample, sequenced in a study of cytomegalovirus exposure and HLA in healthy donors. Primers for the PCR totalled 60 Vbeta and 13 Jbeta. Generated by immunoSEQ multiplex PCR, the TCRdb table keeps only in-frame clones and is missing some. The sample consists of under 60,000 clones, approximately 77% of them appearing once. Source material: PBMCs. The receptor set was obtained from a woman aged 40 to 50 in good health and CMV-seropositive.

This chain joins TRBV28 and TRBJ1-2, with 9 positions matching TRBD1. The CDR3 is 14 amino acids. The junction had 5 bases not matched to a gene; V was cut back by 5 bases and J by 4 bases. CDR1 and CDR2 (germline): MDHEN, SYDVKM. Here the CDR3 reads CASSGQGTSYGYTF. The CDR3 DNA is TGTGCCAGCAGTGGACAGGGGACATCCTATGGCTACACCTTC.

This clone was seen more than once but under ten times. The chain is built from TRBV7-2 and TRBJ1-6; 8 nucleotides agree with TRBD1. V lost 1 base, J lost 6 bases, and 2 bases stayed unmatched. Germline V lookup: CDR1 SGHTA, CDR2 FQGNSA. The CDR3 extends over 15 amino acids. The DNA of the CDR3 is TGTGCCAGCAGCTTAGACACAGGGGGTAATTCACCCCTCCACTTT. Translated, it gives CASSLDTGGNSPLHF. Complete variable domain (other parts from reference TRBV7-2 and TRBJ1-6): GAGVSQSPSNKVTEKGKDVELRCDPISGHTALYWYRQSLGQGLEFLIYFQGNSAPDKSGLPSDRFSAERTGGSVSTLTIQRTQQEDSAVYLCASSLDTGGNSPLHFGNGTRLTVT.

Turning to this clone: The same CDR3 is also encoded by other DNA sequences in this sample. The chain uses TRBV29-1 and TRBJ1-1; 7 nucleotides agree with TRBD1. The CDR3 spans 14 residues. The trim removed 5 bases at V and 14 bases at J, leaving 20 bases unmatched. Germline V lookup: CDR1 SQVTM, CDR2 ANQGSEA. The CDR3 nucleotides read TGCAGCGTTTCCCAAACAGGGGAGGACACTGAGGCCTTCTTT. It translates to CSVSQTGEDTEAFF.

The gene calls are TRBV7-9 and TRBJ2-1, with a possible D match to TRBD2 (6 bases). The V end was cut by 3 bases, the J end by 8 bases, with 14 bases between. CDR1 is SEHNR, CDR2 FQNEAQ, per germline (reference sequence). This CDR3 has 14 amino acids. The CDR3 DNA reads TGTGCCAGCAGCTTGGACTCACGCGGGGATGAGCAGTTCTTC. It encodes CASSLDSRGDEQFF. Supplemented by reference TRBV7-9 and TRBJ2-1, the full variable domain reads DTGVSQNPRHKITKRGQNVTFRCDPISEHNRLYWYRQTLGQGPEFLTYFQNEAQLEKSRLLSDRFSAERPKGSFSTLEIQRTEQGDSAMYLCASSLDSRGDEQFFGPGTRLTVL.

The CDR3 coding sequence is TGTGCCAGCAGTCTCAGCCCGGGAGCGAACACCGGGGAGCTGTTTTTT. This gives the protein CASSLSPGANTGELFF. This chain connects TRBV6-4 to TRBJ2-2; tentative D call: TRBD2 (6 bases). Trimming stripped 5 bases from V and 0 bases from J, with 13 bases between. The CDR3 spans 16 residues. CDR1 and CDR2 (germline): MRHNA, SNTAGT.

This chain joins TRBV5-4 and TRBJ2-5, with a weak D call TRBD1 (6 bases). Germline V gene lookup returns CDR1 SGHNT and CDR2 YYREEE (reference sequence). The CDR3 is made up of 14 amino acids. V was clipped by 6 bases and J by 1 base, with 13 bases between them. The CDR3 region is CASNRDNFQETQYF. For the CDR3, the DNA is TGTGCCAGCAACCGGGACAACTTCCAAGAGACCCAGTACTTC.

V and J are TRBV11-1 and TRBJ2-1; 9 bases are shared with TRBD2. The CDR3 is 15 residues long. V was clipped by 4 bases and J by 4 bases; unmatched bases: 5. Germline assignment: CDR1 SGHAT and CDR2 FQDESV (reference sequence). In DNA form, the CDR3 reads TGTGCCAGCAGCTACACGCTAGCGGGGTACAATGAGCAGTTCTTC. Protein: CASSYTLAGYNEQFF. Drawing the rest from reference TRBV11-1 and TRBJ2-1, the complete variable domain is EAEVAQSPRYKITEKSQAVAFWCDPISGHATLYWYRQILGQGPELLVQFQDESVVDDSQLPKDRFSAERLKGVDSTLKIQPAELGDSAMYLCASSYTLAGYNEQFFGPGTRLTVL.

This clone was seen only once. The V and J genes are TRBV7-2 and TRBJ2-1; maybe TRBD1 (6 bases). The CDR3 contains 14 residues. CDR1 is SGHTA and CDR2 is FQGNSA in the germline V gene. The V end lost 3 bases, the J end lost 7 bases, and 13 bases lay between the germline ends. CDR3 region: CASSFQGPWNEQFF. The CDR3 nucleotides read TGTGCCAGCAGCTTTCAGGGGCCATGGAATGAGCAGTTCTTC.

In its sample, this clone was seen once. This chain's CDR3 is CASSLNEAFF. The CDR3 DNA follows: TGTGCCAGCAGCTTAAATGAAGCTTTCTTT. This chain joins TRBV2 and TRBJ1-1; D remains ambiguous. Per germline, CDR1 SNHLY and CDR2 FYNNEI. Trimming pared 6 bases from V and 7 bases from J, leaving 6 bases between. The CDR3 spans 10 residues.

This chain uses TRBV11-2 with TRBJ2-3, with 9 positions matching TRBD1. V gave up 5 bases and J gave up 4 bases; unmatched junction bases: 10. The CDR3 is 16 residues long. CDR1 and CDR2 from the germline V gene are SGHAT and FQNNGV. CDR3 bases: TGTGCCAGCAGCCCTCCCGGACAGGGGATCCCAGATACGCAGTATTTT. Protein product: CASSPPGQGIPDTQYF.

This sequence joins TRBV19 and TRBJ2-3, with 11 positions matching TRBD2. The CDR3 spans 16 residues. J was trimmed by 4 bases and V by 0 bases; bases with no gene match: 3. From germline, CDR1 is LNHDA and CDR2 SQIVND (reference sequence). The CDR3, as DNA: TGTGCCAGTAGTATAGACGGGACTAGCGGTGCAGATACGCAGTATTTT. Encoded protein: CASSIDGTSGADTQYF.

J is TRBJ2-6 and V is TRBV27; TRBD1 agrees at 7 bases. Trimming removed 8 bases from V and 0 bases from J; junction bases left unmatched: 13. This CDR3 has 18 amino acids. Germline lookup yields CDR1 MNHEY and CDR2 SMNVEV (reference sequence). The CDR3: CASHRIGQAHSGANVLTF. The CDR3 DNA reads TGTGCCAGCCACAGAATAGGACAGGCCCACTCTGGGGCCAACGTCCTGACTTTC. Together with reference TRBV27 and TRBJ2-6, the CDR3 gives the full variable domain: EAQVTQNPRYLITVTGKKLTVTCSQNMNHEYMSWYRQDPGLGLRQIYYSMNVEVTDKGDVPEGYKVSRKEKRNFPLILESPSPNQTSLYFCASHRIGQAHSGANVLTFGAGSRLTVL.

This clone appeared a few times. This rearrangement joins TRBV9 to TRBJ1-1, with 7 bases fitting TRBD1. The V gene end was trimmed by 4 bases and the J gene end by 4 bases; junction bases not matched to a gene: 10. This CDR3 spans 15 amino acids. Germline V CDR1 and CDR2: SGDLS, YYNGEE. CDR3 nucleotides: TGTGCCAGCAGCCCCCGAGGACAGGATACCACTGAAGCTTTCTTT. Residues: CASSPRGQDTTEAFF.

This chain links TRBV11-2 with TRBJ2-1; TRBD2 matches 14 bases. The germline V gene encodes CDR1 SGHAT and CDR2 FQNNGV. The CDR3 runs to 16 residues. V was clipped by 6 bases and J by 2 bases; unmatched bases: 3. The DNA for the CDR3 is TGTGCCAGCAGTTGGACTAGCGGGGGGACCTACAATGAGCAGTTCTTC. It specifies CASSWTSGGTYNEQFF.

This chain joins TRBV4-3 and TRBJ1-4; no definite D call. This CDR3 comprises 15 residues. Trimming shortened V by 6 bases and J by 8 bases, and 19 bases separated the two germline ends. CDR1 LGHNA and CDR2 YSLEER come from the germline V gene. The CDR3 spells CASRRSEGLGEKLFF. DNA of the CDR3: TGCGCCAGCAGGCGCAGCGAGGGTTTGGGCGAAAAACTGTTTTTT.

The CDR3 region has the DNA TGTGCCAGCAGCGGGAAAAGACTAGCGGGGGGGCTTTTAGGAGCCGGGGAGCTGTTTTTT. Residues: CASSGKRLAGGLLGAGELFF. The gene calls are TRBV9 and TRBJ2-2; 14 nucleotides agree with TRBD2. Per germline, CDR1 SGDLS and CDR2 YYNGEE. The CDR3 spans 20 residues. V shed 3 bases, J shed 6 bases, and the junction held 16 bases outside the gene matches.

This clone was found once. The chain couples TRBV6-1 to TRBJ2-3; 7 bases align to TRBD1. After removal of 3 bases from V and 10 bases from J, the junction contained 13 bases not matched to a gene. The germline V gene has CDR1 MNHNS and CDR2 SASEGT. The CDR3 has 15 residues. CDR3 nucleotide sequence: TGTGCCAGCAGTGACAGAGACAGGGCGACCTACGCGCAGTATTTT. It encodes CASSDRDRATYAQYF.

The chain carries TRBV2 and TRBJ1-3; tentatively, D is TRBD1 (5 bases). Germline V CDR1 and CDR2: SNHLY, FYNNEI. The CDR3 runs to 16 residues. V was clipped by 3 bases and J by 0 bases, with 12 bases between them. The CDR3 DNA reads TGTGCCAGCAGTGAGGACACAACGAGCTCTGGAAACACCATATATTTT. It specifies CASSEDTTSSGNTIYF.

The chain links TRBV7-6 to TRBJ1-1; TRBD1 agrees at 7 bases. The V gene's germline CDR1 is SGHVS and CDR2 FNYEAQ. The length of the CDR3 is 13 residues. The ends lost 5 bases at V and 7 bases at J; junction bases unmatched: 7. This chain's CDR3 is CASSHKDRFEAFF. As DNA, the CDR3 is TGTGCCAGCAGCCACAAGGACAGGTTTGAAGCTTTCTTT. Full variable domain (outside the CDR3, taken from reference TRBV7-6 and TRBJ1-1): GAGVSQSPRYKVTKRGQDVALRCDPISGHVSLYWYRQALGQGPEFLTYFNYEAQQDKSGLPNDRFSAERPEGSISTLTIQRTEQRDSAMYRCASSHKDRFEAFFGQGTRLTVV.

The V call is TRBV11-3, the J call TRBJ2-2, with D uncertain. The CDR3 sequence is 13 residues long. V was trimmed by 0 bases and J by 5 bases, leaving 4 bases between them. Germline V lookup: CDR1 SGHNT, CDR2 YENEEA. CDR3 in DNA: TGTGCCAGCAGCTTAGACGGTACCGGGGAGCTGTTTTTT. It is translated as CASSLDGTGELFF. Variable domain in full (rest from reference TRBV11-3 and TRBJ2-2): EAGVVQSPRYKIIEKKQPVAFWCNPISGHNTLYWYLQNLGQGPELLIRYENEEAVDDSQLPKDRFSAERLKGVDSTLKIQPAELGDSAVYLCASSLDGTGELFFGEGSRLTVL.

V gene TRBV6-5 combines with J gene TRBJ1-2; TRBD1 is a possible D gene (5 bases). Deletions cut 3 bases from V and 2 bases from J, with 16 bases between. The germline V gene has CDR1 MNHEY and CDR2 SVGAGI. The CDR3 runs 16 residues. This chain's CDR3 is CASSYDGPGNNYGYTF. In DNA, the CDR3 is TGTGCCAGCAGTTATGATGGGCCAGGGAACAACTATGGCTACACCTTC.

The chain is built from TRBV18 and TRBJ1-1; D unclear. CDR1 and CDR2 from the germline V gene are KGHSH and LQKENI. Trimming took 3 bases from V and 3 from J, leaving 14 bases between them. The CDR3 runs to 15 residues. Here the CDR3 reads CASSPQALGDTEAFF. CDR3 nucleotides: TGTGCCAGCTCACCTCAGGCTTTGGGAGACACTGAAGCTTTCTTT.

This sequence joins TRBV9 and TRBJ2-7; D gene uncertain. Germline V gives CDR1 SGDLS, CDR2 YYNGEE. This CDR3 contains 12 residues. V lost 4 bases to trimming and J lost 12 bases, with 17 bases between them. The CDR3 bases are TGTGCCAGCAGCCAGTCGAGCAGGCAATTGTACTTC. Its translation: CASSQSSRQLYF.

The chain is built from TRBV28 and TRBJ1-1; D gene uncertain. This CDR3 is 13 amino acids long. V shed 3 bases and J shed 4 bases, with 9 bases lying between them. Germline V lookup: CDR1 MDHEN, CDR2 SYDVKM. CDR3 region: CASSFFSPTEAFF. The CDR3, as DNA: TGTGCCAGCAGTTTTTTCTCCCCCACTGAAGCTTTCTTT.

The rearrangement links TRBV20-1 to TRBJ2-5; D remains ambiguous. With the DNA end fitting TRBJ2-7 better, the J assignment may be wrong. CDR3 length equals 11 residues. Per the germline V gene, CDR1 is DFQATT and CDR2 is SNEGSKA (reference sequence). The CDR3 spells CSAREVYEQYF. CDR3 sequence (DNA): TGCAGTGCTAGAGAGGTCTACGAGCAGTACTTC.

This clone was recorded only once. The chain is built from TRBV4-1 and TRBJ1-5; D gene uncertain. This CDR3 region has 15 residues. Trimming removed 2 bases from V and 1 base from J, with 9 bases in between. The germline CDR1 and CDR2 sequences are MGHRA and YSYEKL. CDR3 sequence: CASSQTHTSNQPQHF. The CDR3 region has the DNA TGCGCCAGCAGCCAAACCCACACAAGCAATCAGCCCCAGCATTTT.